These 3 T cell receptor beta chains share one sample of origin, sequenced in a study of T-cell reconstitution after alpha-beta-depleted transplantation in children. TCRbeta library preparation incorporated unique molecular identifiers. TCRdb processed the PCR reads anew with MiXCR; each CDR3 protein has one entry. The sample yields nearly 250,000 distinct CDR3 sequences, 6.5% to 9% seen once. Sequences were derived from PBMCs, mostly from graft donor cells, sampled 180 days after TCRalphabeta/CD19-depleted stem cell transplant. These TCRs come from a male patient younger than 18 who had a stem cell transplant for acute lymphoblastic leukemia, so the T cells may come from the graft donor.

In this sample, this clonotype turned up many times. CDR3 coding DNA: TGTGCCAGCAGCTTAGACGCAGGGGGTTTCCCTAGCTCCTATAATTCACCCCTCCACTTT. As protein: CASSLDAGGFPSSYNSPLHF. The chain has TRBV11-2 and TRBJ1-6, with TRBD1 matching over 7 bases. Trimming at V came to 0 bases and at J to 0 bases, leaving 11 bases not matched to a gene. CDR3 length: 20 residues. Germline assignment: CDR1 SGHAT and CDR2 FQNNGV. The full variable domain, completed using reference TRBV11-2 and TRBJ1-6, is EAGVAQSPRYKIIEKRQSVAFWCNPISGHATLYWYQQILGQGPKLLIQFQNNGVVDDSQLPKDRFSAERLKGVDSTLKIQPAKLEDSAVYLCASSLDAGGFPSSYNSPLHFGNGTRLTVT.

This clonotype was seen at least ten times. The V gene is TRBV5-6, the J gene TRBJ1-2; 7 bases agree with TRBD1. Trimming took 5 bases from V and 6 from J; bases not matched to a gene: 7. The CDR3 runs to 13 residues. Germline V gene lookup returns CDR1 SGHDT and CDR2 YYEEEE. CDR3 DNA: TGTGCCAGCAGGACGACAGGGACACATGGCTACACCTTC. It specifies CASRTTGTHGYTF.

This clonotype was seen at least ten times. The J gene is TRBJ2-3, the V gene TRBV9, with a weak D call TRBD2 (6 bases). There are 15 residues in the CDR3. Looked up from germline, CDR1 is SGDLS and CDR2 is YYNGEE. V gave up 3 bases and J gave up 1 base, with 12 bases separating them. CDR3 sequence: CASSGRGVGTDTQYF. The CDR3 nucleotides are TGTGCCAGCAGCGGACGCGGGGTTGGCACAGATACGCAGTATTTT.